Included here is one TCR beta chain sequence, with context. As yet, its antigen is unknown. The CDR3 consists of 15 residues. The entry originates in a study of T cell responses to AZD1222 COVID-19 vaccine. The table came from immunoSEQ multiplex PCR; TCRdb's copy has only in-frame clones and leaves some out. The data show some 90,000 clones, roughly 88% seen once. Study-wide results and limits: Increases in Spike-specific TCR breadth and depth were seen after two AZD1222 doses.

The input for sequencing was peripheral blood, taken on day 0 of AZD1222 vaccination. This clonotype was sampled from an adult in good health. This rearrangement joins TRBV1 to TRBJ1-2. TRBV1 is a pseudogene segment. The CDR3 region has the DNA TGCACCAGCAGCCACCCTGTCCGTCCGGTTTATGGCTACACCTTC. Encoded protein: CTSSHPVRPVYGYTF.